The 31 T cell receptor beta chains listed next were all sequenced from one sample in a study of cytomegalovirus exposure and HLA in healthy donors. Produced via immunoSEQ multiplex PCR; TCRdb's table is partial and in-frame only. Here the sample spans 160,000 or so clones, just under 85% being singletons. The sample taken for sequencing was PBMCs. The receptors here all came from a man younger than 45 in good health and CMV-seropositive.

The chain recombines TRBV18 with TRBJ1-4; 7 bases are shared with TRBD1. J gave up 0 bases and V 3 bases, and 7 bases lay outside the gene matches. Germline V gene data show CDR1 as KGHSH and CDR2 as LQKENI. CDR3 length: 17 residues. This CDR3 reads CASSPGGQTSTNEKLFF. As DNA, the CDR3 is TGTGCCAGCTCACCCGGGGGACAGACATCAACTAATGAAAAACTGTTTTTT.

The CDR3 loop is CATRGGRTDYDGYTF. DNA of the CDR3: TGTGCCACCAGGGGGGGACGGACCGACTACGATGGCTACACCTTC. This chain uses TRBV15 with TRBJ1-2; D possibly corresponds to TRBD1 (5 bases). In germline, CDR1 is LNHNV, CDR2 YYDKDF (reference sequence). This CDR3 comprises 15 residues. Trimming stripped 6 bases from V and 6 bases from J, with 20 bases between. Supplemented by reference TRBV15 and TRBJ1-2, the full variable domain reads DAMVIQNPRYQVTQFGKPVTLSCSQTLNHNVMYWYQQKSSQAPKLLFHYYDKDFNNEADTPDNFQSRRPNTSFCFLDIRSPGLGDTAMYLCATRGGRTDYDGYTFGSGTRLTVV.

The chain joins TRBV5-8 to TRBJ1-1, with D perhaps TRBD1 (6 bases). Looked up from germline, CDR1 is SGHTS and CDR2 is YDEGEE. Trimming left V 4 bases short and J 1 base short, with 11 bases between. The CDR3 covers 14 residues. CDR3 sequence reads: CASSRQVGNTEAFF. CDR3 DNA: TGTGCCAGCAGCCGACAGGTCGGGAACACTGAAGCTTTCTTT.

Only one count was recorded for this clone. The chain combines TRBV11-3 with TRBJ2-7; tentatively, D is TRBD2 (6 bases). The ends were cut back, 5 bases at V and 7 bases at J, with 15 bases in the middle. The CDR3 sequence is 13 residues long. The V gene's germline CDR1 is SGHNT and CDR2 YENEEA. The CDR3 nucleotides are TGTGCCAGCAGCCGGGGACGCCGGGGGGAGCAGTACTTC. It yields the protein CASSRGRRGEQYF.

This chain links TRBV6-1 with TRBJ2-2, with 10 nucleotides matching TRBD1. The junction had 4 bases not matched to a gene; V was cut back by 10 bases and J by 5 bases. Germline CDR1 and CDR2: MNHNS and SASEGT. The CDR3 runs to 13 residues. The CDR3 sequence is CAIRTGGTGELFF. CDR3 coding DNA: TGTGCCATCCGGACAGGGGGGACCGGGGAGCTGTTTTTT.

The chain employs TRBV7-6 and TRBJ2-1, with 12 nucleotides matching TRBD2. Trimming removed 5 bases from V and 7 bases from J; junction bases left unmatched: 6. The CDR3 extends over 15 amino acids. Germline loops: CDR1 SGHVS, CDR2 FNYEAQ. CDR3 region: CASSARLAGVNEQFF. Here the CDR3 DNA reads TGTGCCAGCAGCGCCCGACTAGCGGGGGTGAATGAGCAGTTCTTC.

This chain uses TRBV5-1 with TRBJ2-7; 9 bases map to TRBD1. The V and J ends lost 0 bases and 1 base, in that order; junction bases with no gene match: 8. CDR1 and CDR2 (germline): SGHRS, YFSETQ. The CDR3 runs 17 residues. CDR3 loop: CASSLVDGTGISYEQYF. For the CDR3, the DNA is TGCGCCAGCAGCTTGGTCGACGGGACAGGGATATCCTACGAGCAGTACTTC.

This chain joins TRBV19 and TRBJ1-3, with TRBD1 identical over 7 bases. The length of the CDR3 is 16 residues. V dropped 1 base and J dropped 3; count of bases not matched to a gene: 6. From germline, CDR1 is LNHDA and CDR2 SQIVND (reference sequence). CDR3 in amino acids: CASSIGEGASGNTIYF. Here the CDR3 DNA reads TGTGCCAGTAGTATAGGAGAGGGGGCGAGTGGAAACACCATATATTTT.

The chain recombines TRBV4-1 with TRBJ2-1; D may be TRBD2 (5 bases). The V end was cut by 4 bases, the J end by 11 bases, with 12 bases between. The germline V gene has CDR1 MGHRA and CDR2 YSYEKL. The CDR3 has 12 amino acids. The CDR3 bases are TGCGCCAGCAGCCGTTCCGGGGAACAGCAGTTCTTC. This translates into CASSRSGEQQFF.

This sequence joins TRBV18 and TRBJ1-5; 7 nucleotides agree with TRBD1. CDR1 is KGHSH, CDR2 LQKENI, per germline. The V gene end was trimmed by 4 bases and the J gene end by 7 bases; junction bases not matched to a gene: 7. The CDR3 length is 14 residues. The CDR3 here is CASSHGTATQPQHF. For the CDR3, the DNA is TGTGCCAGCTCACATGGGACAGCAACCCAGCCCCAGCATTTT. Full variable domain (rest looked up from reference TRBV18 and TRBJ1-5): NAGVMQNPRHLVRRRGQEARLRCSPMKGHSHVYWYRQLPEEGLKFMVYLQKENIIDESGMPKERFSAEFPKEGPSILRIQQVVRGDSAAYFCASSHGTATQPQHFGDGTRLSIL.

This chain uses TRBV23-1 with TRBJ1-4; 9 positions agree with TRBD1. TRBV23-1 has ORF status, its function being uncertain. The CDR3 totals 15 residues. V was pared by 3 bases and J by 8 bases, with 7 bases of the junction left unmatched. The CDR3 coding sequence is TGCGCCAGCAGTCACCAACAGGGGGCGCACGAAAAACTGTTTTTT. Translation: CASSHQQGAHEKLFF.

This CDR3 is CAWSWTGTTNYGYTF. CDR3 bases: TGTGCCTGGAGTTGGACAGGGACTACTAACTATGGCTACACCTTC. This chain joins TRBV30 and TRBJ1-2; 8 nucleotides agree with TRBD1. This CDR3 has 15 residues. V dropped 2 bases and J dropped 0; count of bases not matched to a gene: 5. The germline gives CDR1 GTSNPN, CDR2 SVGIG (reference sequence).

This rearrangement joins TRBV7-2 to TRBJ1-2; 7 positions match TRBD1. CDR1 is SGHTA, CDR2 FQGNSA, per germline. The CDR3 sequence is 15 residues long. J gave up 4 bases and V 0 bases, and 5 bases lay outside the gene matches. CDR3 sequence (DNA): TGTGCCAGCAGCTTAGCGTTAGGGGGCAGCTATGGCTACACCTTC. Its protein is CASSLALGGSYGYTF.

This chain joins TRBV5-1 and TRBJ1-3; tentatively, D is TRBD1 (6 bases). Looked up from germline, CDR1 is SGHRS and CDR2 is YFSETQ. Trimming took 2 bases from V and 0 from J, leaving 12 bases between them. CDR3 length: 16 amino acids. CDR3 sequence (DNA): TGCGCCAGCAGCTTACTCCCGACAGGCTCTGGAAACACCATATATTTT. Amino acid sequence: CASSLLPTGSGNTIYF.

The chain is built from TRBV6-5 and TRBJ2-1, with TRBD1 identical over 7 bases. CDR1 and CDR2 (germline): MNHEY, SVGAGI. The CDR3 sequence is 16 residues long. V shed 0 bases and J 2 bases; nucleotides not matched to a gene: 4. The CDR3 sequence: CASSYSTGETYNEQFF. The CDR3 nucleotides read TGTGCCAGCAGTTACTCAACAGGGGAGACCTACAATGAGCAGTTCTTC.

The CDR3 here is CASSIVGGIDTQYF. Written as DNA, the CDR3 is TGTGCCAGTAGTATAGTGGGAGGAATAGATACGCAGTATTTT. This chain joins TRBV19 and TRBJ2-3, with D maybe TRBD2 (6 bases). The V gene lost 1 base and the J gene lost 5 bases, with 10 bases spanning the gap. Germline assignment: CDR1 LNHDA and CDR2 SQIVND (reference sequence). CDR3 length: 14 residues.

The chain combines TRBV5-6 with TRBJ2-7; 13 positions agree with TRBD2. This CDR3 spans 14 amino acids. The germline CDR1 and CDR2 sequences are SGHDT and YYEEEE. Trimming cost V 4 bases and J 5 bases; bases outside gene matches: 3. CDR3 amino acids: CASSTSGGADEQYF. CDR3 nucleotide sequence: TGTGCCAGCAGCACTAGCGGGGGGGCCGACGAGCAGTACTTC.

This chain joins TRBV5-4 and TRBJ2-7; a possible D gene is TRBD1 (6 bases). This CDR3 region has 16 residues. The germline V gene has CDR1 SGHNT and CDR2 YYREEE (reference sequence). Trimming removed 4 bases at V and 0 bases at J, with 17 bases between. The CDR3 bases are TGTGCCAGCAGCCCGCAATGGGGGACAAGCTCCTACGAGCAGTACTTC. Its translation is CASSPQWGTSSYEQYF.

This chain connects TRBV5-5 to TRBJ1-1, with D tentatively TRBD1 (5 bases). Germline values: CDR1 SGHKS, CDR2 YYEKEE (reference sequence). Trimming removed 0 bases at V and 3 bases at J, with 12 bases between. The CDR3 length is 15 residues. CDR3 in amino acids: CASSLVGGPDTEAFF. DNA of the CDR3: TGTGCCAGCAGCTTGGTCGGGGGTCCCGACACTGAAGCTTTCTTT.

In DNA, the CDR3 is TGTGCCAGCAGCTTAGGTTCAGGGGGAGATGAGACCCAGTACTTC. It specifies CASSLGSGGDETQYF. This chain joins TRBV7-3 and TRBJ2-5, with 7 bases lining up with TRBD1. This CDR3 spans 15 amino acids. Germline V lookup: CDR1 SGHTA, CDR2 FQGTGA. V lost 2 bases, J lost 5 bases, and 8 bases stayed unmatched.

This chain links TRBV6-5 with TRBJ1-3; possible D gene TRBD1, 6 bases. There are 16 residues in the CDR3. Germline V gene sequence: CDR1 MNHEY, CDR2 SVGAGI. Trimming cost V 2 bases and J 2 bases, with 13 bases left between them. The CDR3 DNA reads TGTGCCAGCAGTTACGGGGCGGGGGGCCCTGGAAACACCATATATTTT. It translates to CASSYGAGGPGNTIYF.

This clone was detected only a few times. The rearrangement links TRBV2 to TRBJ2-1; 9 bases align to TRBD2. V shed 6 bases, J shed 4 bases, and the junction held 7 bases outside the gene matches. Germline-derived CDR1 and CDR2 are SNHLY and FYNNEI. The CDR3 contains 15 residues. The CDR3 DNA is TGTGCCAGCAGGAGAGCGGGGGGCTCGTACAATGAGCAGTTCTTC. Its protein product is CASRRAGGSYNEQFF.

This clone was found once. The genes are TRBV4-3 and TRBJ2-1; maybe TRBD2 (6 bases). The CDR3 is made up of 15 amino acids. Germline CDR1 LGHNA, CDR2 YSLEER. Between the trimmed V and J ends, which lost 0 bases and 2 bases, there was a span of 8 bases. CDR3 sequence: CASSQELAPYNEQFF. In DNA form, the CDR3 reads TGCGCCAGCAGCCAAGAACTAGCACCCTACAATGAGCAGTTCTTC.

CDR3 residues: CASSRTGYFYNSPLHF. In DNA form, the CDR3 reads TGCGCCAGCAGTCGGACAGGGTATTTTTATAATTCACCCCTCCACTTT. The chain is built from TRBV23-1 and TRBJ1-6; 8 bases line up with TRBD1. TRBV23-1 counts as an open reading frame of uncertain function. This CDR3 contains 16 residues. Losses at the gene ends were 4 bases for V and 4 bases for J; bases not matched to a gene: 6.

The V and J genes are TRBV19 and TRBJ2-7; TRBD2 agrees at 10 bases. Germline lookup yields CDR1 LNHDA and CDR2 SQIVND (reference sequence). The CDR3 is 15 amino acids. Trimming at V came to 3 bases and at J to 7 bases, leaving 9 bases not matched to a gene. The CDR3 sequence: CASSMAASGGTEQYF. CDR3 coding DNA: TGTGCCAGTAGTATGGCGGCTAGCGGGGGCACGGAGCAGTACTTC.

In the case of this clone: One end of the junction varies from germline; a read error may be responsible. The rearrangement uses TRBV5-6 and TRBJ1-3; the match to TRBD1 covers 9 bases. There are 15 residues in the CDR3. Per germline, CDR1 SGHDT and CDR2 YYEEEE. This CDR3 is CASTLDRGSGNTIYF. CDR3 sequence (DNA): TGTGCCAGCACCTTGGACAGGGGCTCTGGAAACACCATATATTTT.

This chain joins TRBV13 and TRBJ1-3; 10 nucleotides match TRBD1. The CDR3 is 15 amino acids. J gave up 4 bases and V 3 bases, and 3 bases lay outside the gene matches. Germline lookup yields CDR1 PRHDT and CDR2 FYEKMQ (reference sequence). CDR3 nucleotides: TGTGCCAGCAGCTTGGACAGGGGGTTAGGAAACACCATATATTTT. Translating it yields CASSLDRGLGNTIYF.

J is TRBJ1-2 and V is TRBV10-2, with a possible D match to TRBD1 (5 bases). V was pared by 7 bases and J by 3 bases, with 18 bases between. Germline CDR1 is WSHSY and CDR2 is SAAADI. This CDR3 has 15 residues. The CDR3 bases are TGCGCCAGCATCTTGGACACACCCGGAGACTATGGCTACACCTTC. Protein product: CASILDTPGDYGYTF.

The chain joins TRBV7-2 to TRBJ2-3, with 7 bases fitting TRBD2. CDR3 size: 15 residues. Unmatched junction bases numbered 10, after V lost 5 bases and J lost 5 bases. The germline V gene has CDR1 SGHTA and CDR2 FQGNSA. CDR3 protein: CASSVNGGGGDTQYF. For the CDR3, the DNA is TGTGCCAGCAGCGTAAACGGCGGGGGAGGAGATACGCAGTATTTT.

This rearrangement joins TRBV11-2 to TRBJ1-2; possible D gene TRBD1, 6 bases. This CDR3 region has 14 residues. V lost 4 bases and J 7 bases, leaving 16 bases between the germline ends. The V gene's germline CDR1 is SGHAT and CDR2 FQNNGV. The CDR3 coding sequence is TGTGCCAGCAGCTACGTAGGGGGGGCGGCTGGCTACACCTTC. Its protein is CASSYVGGAAGYTF.

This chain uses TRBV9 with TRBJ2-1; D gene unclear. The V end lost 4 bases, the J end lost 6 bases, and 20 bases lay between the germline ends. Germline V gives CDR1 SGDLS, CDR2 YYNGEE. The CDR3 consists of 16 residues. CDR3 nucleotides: TGTGCCAGCAGCCCCGACGACTTAGGCCCTTCCAATGAGCAGTTCTTC. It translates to CASSPDDLGPSNEQFF.